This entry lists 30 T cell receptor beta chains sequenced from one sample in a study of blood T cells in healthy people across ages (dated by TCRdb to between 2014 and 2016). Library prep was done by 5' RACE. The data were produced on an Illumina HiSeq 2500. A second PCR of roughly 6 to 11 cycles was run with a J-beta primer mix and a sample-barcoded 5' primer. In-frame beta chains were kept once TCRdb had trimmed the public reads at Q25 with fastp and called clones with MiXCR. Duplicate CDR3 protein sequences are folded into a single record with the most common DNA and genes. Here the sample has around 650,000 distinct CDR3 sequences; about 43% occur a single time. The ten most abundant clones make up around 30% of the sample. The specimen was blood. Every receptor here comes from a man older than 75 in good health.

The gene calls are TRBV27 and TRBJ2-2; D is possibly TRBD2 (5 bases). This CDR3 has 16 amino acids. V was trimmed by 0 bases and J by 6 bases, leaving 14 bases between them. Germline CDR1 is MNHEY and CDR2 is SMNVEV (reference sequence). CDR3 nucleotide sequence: TGTGCCAGCAGTTTATCGAGGGCTAGCTTTTCCGGGGAGCTGTTTTTT. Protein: CASSLSRASFSGELFF.

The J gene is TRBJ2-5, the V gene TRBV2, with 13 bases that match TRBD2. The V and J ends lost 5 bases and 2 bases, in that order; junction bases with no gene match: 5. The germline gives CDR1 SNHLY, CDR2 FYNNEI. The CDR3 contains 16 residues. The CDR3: CASSTGLAGVQETQYF. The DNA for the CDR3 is TGTGCCAGCAGTACCGGACTAGCGGGGGTACAAGAGACCCAGTACTTC.

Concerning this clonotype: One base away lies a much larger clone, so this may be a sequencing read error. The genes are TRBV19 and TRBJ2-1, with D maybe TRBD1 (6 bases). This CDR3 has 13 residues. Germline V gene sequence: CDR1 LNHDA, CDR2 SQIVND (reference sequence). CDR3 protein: CASSRNRDNERFF. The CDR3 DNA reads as TGTGCCAGTAGTAGAAACAGGGATAATGAGCGGTTCTTC.

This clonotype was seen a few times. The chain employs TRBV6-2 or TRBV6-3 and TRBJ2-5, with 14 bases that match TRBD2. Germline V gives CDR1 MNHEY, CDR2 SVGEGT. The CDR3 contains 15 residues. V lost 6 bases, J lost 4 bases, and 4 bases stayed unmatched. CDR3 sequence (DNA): TGTGCCAGCAGCCGTGGACTAGCGGGAGGAGAGACCCAGTACTTC. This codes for CASSRGLAGGETQYF.

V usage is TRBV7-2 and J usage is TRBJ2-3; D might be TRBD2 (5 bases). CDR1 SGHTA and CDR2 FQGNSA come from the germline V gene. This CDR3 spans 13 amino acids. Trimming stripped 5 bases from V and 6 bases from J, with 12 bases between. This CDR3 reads CASSTTPGDTQYF. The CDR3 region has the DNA TGTGCCAGCAGCACCACCCCGGGGGATACGCAGTATTTT.

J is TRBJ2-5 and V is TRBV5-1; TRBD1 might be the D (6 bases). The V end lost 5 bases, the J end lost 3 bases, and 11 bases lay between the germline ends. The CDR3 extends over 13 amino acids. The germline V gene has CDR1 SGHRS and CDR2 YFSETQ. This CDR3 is CASSTGDKETQYF. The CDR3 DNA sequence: TGCGCCAGCAGTACCGGGGACAAAGAGACCCAGTACTTC.

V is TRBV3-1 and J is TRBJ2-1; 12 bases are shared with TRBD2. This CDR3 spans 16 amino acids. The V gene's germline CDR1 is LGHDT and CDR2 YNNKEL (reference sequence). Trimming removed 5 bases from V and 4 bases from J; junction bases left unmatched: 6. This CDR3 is CASSSRTSGRYNEQFF. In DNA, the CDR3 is TGTGCCAGCAGCTCCCGAACTAGCGGGAGGTACAATGAGCAGTTCTTC.

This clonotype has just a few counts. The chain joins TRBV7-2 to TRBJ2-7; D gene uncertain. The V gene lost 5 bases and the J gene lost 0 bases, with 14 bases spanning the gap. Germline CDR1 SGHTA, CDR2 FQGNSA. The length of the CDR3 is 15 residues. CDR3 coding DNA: TGTGCCAGCAGCCCGGACGGATTACCCTCCTACGAGCAGTACTTC. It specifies CASSPDGLPSYEQYF.

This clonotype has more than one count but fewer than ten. DNA for the CDR3: TGCGCCAGCACCTCCGGCCCGAGGGAGACCCAGTACTTC. Its translation: CASTSGPRETQYF. The chain has TRBV5-1 and TRBJ2-5, with D unclear. The V gene's germline CDR1 is SGHRS and CDR2 YFSETQ. V shed 6 bases and J shed 5 bases, with 14 bases lying between them. The CDR3 covers 13 residues.

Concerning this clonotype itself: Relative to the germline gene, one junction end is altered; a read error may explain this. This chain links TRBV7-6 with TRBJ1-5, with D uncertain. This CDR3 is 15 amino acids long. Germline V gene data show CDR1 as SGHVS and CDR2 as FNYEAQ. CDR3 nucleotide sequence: TGTGCCAGCAGCTCAGGAAGTAAGGGATCACAGCCCAAGCATTTT. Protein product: CASSSGSKGSQPKHF.

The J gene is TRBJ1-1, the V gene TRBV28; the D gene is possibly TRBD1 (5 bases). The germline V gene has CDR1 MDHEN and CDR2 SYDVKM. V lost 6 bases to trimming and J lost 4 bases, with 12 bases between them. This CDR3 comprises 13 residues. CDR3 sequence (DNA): TGTGCCAGCAGGCTGCCAGGGTCCACTGAAGCTTTCTTT. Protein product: CASRLPGSTEAFF.

The CDR3 region is CASNLGGGTETQYF. The CDR3 nucleotides read TGTGCCAGCAACCTTGGGGGGGGCACGGAGACCCAGTACTTC. This sequence joins TRBV7-2 and TRBJ2-5; maybe TRBD2 (7 bases). The CDR3 contains 14 residues. Germline values: CDR1 SGHTA, CDR2 FQGNSA. V was cut by 7 bases and J by 5 bases, with 17 bases left in between. Full variable domain (remainder filled in from reference TRBV7-2 and TRBJ2-5): GAGVSQSPSNKVTEKGKDVELRCDPISGHTALYWYRQSLGQGLEFLIYFQGNSAPDKSGLPSDRFSAERTGGSVSTLTIQRTQQEDSAVYLCASNLGGGTETQYFGPGTRLLVL.

CDR3 DNA sequence: TGCAGTGCTACGGGTGGGCAGGGAGCCAAAAACATTCAGTACTTC. Its translation is CSATGGQGAKNIQYF. The J gene is TRBJ2-4, the V gene TRBV20-1, with D perhaps TRBD1 (5 bases). Trimming took off 4 bases at V and 0 bases at J, with 13 bases between the two ends. This CDR3 region has 15 residues. In germline, CDR1 is DFQATT, CDR2 SNEGSKA (reference sequence).

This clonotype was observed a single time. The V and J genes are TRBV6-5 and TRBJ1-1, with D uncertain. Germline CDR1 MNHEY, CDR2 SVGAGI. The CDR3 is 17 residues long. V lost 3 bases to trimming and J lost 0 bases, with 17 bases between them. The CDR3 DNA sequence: TGTGCCAGCAGTTATTCCCTAAGGGAGAGGCTGAACACTGAAGCTTTCTTT. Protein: CASSYSLRERLNTEAFF.

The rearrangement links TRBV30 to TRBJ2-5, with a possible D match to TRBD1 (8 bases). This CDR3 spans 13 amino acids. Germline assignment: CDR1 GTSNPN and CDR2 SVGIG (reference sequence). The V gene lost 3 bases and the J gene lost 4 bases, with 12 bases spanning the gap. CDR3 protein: CAWSGGTGETQYF. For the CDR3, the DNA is TGTGCCTGGAGCGGGGGGACAGGAGAGACCCAGTACTTC. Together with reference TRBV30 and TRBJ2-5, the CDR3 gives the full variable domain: SQTIHQWPATLVQPVGSPLSLECTVEGTSNPNLYWYRQAAGRGLQLLFYSVGIGQISSEVPQNLSASRPQDRQFILSSKKLLLSDSGFYLCAWSGGTGETQYFGPGTRLLVL.

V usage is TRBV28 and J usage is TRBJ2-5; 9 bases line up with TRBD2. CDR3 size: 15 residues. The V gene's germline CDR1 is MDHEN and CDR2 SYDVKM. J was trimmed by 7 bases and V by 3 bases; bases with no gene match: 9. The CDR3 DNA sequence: TGTGCCAGCAGTTTGTCGGCGGGAGGGTCAGGGACCCAGTACTTC. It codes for CASSLSAGGSGTQYF.

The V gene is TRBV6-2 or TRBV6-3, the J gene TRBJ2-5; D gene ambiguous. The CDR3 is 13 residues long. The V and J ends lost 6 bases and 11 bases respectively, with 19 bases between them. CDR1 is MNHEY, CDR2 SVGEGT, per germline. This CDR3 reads CASSSGLPREQYF. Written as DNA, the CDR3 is TGTGCCAGCAGCTCCGGATTACCCCGAGAGCAGTACTTC.

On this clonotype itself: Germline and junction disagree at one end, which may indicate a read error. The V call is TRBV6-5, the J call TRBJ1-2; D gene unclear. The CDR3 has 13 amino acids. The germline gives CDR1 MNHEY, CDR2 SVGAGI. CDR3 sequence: CASRRGRARGDTF. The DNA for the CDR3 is TGTGCCAGCAGGCGAGGGAGAGCCCGTGGCGACACCTTC.

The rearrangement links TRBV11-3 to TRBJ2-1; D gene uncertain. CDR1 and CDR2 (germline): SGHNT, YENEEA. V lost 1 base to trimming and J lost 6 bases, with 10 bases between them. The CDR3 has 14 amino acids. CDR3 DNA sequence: TGTGCCAGCAGCTTAGGTGGCCAGATCAATGAGCAGTTCTTC. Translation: CASSLGGQINEQFF. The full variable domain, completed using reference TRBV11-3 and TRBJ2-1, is EAGVVQSPRYKIIEKKQPVAFWCNPISGHNTLYWYLQNLGQGPELLIRYENEEAVDDSQLPKDRFSAERLKGVDSTLKIQPAELGDSAVYLCASSLGGQINEQFFGPGTRLTVL.

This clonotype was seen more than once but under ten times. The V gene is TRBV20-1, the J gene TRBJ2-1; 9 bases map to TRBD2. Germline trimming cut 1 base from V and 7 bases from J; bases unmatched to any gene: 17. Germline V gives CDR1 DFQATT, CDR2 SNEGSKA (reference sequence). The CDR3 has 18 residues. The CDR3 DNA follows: TGCAGTGCTAGAGTCCCTATACCGGGACTAGCACCTGAGAATGAGCAGTTCTTC. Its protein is CSARVPIPGLAPENEQFF.

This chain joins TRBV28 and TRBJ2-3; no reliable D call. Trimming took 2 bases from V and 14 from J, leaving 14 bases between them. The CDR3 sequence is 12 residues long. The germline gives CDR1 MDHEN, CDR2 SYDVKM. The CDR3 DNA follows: TGTGCCAGCAGTTTAGGGGAACCCACCGCGTATTTT. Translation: CASSLGEPTAYF.

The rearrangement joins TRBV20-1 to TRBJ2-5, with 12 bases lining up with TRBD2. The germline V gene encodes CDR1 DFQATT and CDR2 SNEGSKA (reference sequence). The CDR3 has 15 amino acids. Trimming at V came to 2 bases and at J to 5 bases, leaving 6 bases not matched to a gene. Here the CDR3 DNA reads TGCAGTGCTAGAAAACTCCTAGCGGGAGGGGAGACCCAGTACTTC. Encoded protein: CSARKLLAGGETQYF.

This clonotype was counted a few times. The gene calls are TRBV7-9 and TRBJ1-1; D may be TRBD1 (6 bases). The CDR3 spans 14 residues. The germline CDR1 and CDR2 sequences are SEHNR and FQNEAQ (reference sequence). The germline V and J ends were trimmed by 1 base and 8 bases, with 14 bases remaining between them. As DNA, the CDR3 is TGTGCCAGCAGCTTAGTTTGGGGGCAGGGCGAAGCTTTCTTT. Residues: CASSLVWGQGEAFF. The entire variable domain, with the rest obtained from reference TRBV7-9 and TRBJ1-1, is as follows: DTGVSQNPRHKITKRGQNVTFRCDPISEHNRLYWYRQTLGQGPEFLTYFQNEAQLEKSRLLSDRFSAERPKGSFSTLEIQRTEQGDSAMYLCASSLVWGQGEAFFGQGTRLTVV.

The CDR3 here is CASSFAPSGRAGTDTQYF. The DNA for the CDR3 is TGTGCCAGCAGCTTCGCGCCCAGCGGGAGGGCCGGGACAGATACGCAGTATTTT. This sequence joins TRBV7-2 and TRBJ2-3; TRBD2 agrees at 10 bases. The CDR3 is made up of 18 amino acids. CDR1 is SGHTA and CDR2 is FQGNSA in the germline V gene. Trimming at V came to 3 bases and at J to 3 bases, leaving 12 bases not matched to a gene. Full variable domain (rest looked up from reference TRBV7-2 and TRBJ2-3): GAGVSQSPSNKVTEKGKDVELRCDPISGHTALYWYRQSLGQGLEFLIYFQGNSAPDKSGLPSDRFSAERTGGSVSTLTIQRTQQEDSAVYLCASSFAPSGRAGTDTQYFGPGTRLTVL.

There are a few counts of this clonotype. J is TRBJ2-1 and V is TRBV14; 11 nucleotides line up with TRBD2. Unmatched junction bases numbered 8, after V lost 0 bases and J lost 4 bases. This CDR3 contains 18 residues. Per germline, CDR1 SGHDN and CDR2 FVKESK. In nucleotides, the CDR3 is TGTGCCAGCAGCCAAGATTGGGCTAGCGGGGGGCGTTACAATGAGCAGTTCTTC. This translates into CASSQDWASGGRYNEQFF.

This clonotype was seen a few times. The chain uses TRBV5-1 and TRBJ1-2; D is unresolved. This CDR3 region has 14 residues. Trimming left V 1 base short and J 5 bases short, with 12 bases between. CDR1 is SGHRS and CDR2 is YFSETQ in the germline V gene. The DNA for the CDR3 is TGCGCCAGCAGCTTGTGGCAGGAAGGGTATGGCTACACCTTC. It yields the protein CASSLWQEGYGYTF.

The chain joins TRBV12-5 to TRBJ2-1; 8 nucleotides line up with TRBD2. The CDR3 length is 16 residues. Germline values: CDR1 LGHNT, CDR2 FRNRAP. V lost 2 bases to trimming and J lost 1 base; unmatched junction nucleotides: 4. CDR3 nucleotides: TGTGCTAGTGGTTTGCCTACTAGCGGATCCTACAATGAGCAGTTCTTC. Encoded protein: CASGLPTSGSYNEQFF.

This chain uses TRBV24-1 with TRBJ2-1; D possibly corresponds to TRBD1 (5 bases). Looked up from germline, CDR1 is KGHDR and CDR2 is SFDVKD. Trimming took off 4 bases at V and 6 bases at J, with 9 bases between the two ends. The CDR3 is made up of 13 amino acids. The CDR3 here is CATSESGFNEQFF. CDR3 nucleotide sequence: TGTGCCACCAGTGAGTCAGGGTTCAATGAGCAGTTCTTC.

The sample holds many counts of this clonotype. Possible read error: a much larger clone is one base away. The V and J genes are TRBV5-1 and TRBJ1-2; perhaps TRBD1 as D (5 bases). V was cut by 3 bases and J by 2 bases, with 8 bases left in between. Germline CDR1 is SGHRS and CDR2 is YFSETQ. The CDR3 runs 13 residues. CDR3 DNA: TGCGCCAGCAGCTGGTACAGGAACTATGGCTACACCTTC. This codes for CASSWYRNYGYTF.

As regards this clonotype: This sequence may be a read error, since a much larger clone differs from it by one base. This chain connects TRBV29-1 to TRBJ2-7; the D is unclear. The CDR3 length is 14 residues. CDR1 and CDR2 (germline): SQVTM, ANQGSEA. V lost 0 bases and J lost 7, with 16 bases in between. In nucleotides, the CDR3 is TGCAGCGTTGAAGAGATGAGTAGATACAATGAGCAGTACTTC. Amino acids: CSVEEMSRYNEQYF.